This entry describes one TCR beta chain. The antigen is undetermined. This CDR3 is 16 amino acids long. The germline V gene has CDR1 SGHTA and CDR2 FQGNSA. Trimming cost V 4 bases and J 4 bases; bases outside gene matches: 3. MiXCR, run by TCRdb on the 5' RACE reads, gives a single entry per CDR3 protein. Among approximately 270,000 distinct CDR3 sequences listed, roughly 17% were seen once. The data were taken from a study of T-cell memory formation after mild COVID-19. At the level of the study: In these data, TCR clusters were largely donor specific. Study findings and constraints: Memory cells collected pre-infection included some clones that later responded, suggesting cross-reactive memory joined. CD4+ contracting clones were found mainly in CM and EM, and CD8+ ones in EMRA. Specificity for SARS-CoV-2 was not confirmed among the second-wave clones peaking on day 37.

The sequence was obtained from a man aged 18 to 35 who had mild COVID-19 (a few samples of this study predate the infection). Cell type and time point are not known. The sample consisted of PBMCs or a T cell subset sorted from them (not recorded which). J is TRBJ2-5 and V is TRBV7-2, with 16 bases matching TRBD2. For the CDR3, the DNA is TGTGCCAGCAGCTCTGGGACTAGCGGGGGGGCAGAGACCCAGTACTTC. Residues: CASSSGTSGGAETQYF.